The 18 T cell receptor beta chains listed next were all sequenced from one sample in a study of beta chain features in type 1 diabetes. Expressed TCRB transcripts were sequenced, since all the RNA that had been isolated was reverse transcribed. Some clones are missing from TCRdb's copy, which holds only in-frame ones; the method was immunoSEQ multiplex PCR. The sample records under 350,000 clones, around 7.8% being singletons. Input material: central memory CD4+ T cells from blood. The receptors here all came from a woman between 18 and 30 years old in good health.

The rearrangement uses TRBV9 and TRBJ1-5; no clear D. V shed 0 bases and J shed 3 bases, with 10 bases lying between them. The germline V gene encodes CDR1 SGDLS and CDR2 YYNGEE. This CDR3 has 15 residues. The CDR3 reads CASSVGKGLNQPQHF. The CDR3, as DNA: TGTGCCAGCAGCGTAGGTAAGGGCCTCAATCAGCCCCAGCATTTT.

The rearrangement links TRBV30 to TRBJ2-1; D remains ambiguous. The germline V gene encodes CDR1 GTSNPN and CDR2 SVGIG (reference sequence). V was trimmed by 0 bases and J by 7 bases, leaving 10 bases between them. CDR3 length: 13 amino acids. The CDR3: CAWSVLFGNEQFF. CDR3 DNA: TGTGCCTGGAGTGTACTCTTCGGAAATGAGCAGTTCTTC.

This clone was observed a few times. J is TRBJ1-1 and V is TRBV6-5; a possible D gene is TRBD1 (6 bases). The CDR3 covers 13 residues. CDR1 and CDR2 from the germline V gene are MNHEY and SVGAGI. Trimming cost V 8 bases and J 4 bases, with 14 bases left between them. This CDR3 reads CASVLQGSTEAFF. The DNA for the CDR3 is TGTGCCAGCGTCCTACAGGGTAGCACTGAAGCTTTCTTT.

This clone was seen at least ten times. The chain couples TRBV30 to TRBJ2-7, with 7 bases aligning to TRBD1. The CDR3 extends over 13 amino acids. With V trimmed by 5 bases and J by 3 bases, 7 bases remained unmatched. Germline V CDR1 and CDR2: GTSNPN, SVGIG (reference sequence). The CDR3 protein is CAWDRVRNYEQYF. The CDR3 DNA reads TGTGCCTGGGACAGGGTCCGGAACTACGAGCAGTACTTC.

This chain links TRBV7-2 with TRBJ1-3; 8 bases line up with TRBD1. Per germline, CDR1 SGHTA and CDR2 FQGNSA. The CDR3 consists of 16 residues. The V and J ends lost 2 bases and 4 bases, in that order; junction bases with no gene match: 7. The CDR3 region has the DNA TGTGCCAGCAGCTTACCTAGGACAGGGTCAGGAAACACCATATATTTT. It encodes CASSLPRTGSGNTIYF. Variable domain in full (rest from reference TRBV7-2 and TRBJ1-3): GAGVSQSPSNKVTEKGKDVELRCDPISGHTALYWYRQSLGQGLEFLIYFQGNSAPDKSGLPSDRFSAERTGGSVSTLTIQRTQQEDSAVYLCASSLPRTGSGNTIYFGEGSWLTVV.

CDR3 residues: CASSRTTGLGGYTF. The CDR3 bases are TGTGCCAGCAGTCGTACGACAGGCCTGGGTGGCTACACCTTC. This chain joins TRBV27 and TRBJ1-2, with D perhaps matching TRBD1 (6 bases). Germline V gene lookup returns CDR1 MNHEY and CDR2 SMNVEV (reference sequence). The CDR3 spans 14 residues. V was cut by 5 bases and J by 7 bases, with 17 bases left in between.

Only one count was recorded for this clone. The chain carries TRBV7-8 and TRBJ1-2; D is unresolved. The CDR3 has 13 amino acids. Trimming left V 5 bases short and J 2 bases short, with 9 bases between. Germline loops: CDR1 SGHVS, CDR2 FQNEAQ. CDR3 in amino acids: CASSLGPNYGYTF. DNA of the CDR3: TGTGCCAGCAGCCTAGGACCGAACTATGGCTACACCTTC.

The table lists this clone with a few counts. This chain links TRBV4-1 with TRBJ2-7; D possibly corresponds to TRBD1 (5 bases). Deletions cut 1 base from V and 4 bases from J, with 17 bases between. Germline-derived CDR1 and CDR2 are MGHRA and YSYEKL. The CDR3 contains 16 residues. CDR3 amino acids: CASSQGTRGAKYEQYF. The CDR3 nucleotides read TGCGCCAGCAGCCAAGGTACAAGGGGCGCTAAGTACGAGCAGTACTTC.

The CDR3 sequence is CASSYKGADTQYF. The CDR3 DNA is TGTGCCAGCAGCTACAAGGGGGCAGATACGCAGTATTTT. The chain links TRBV7-3 to TRBJ2-3, with a weak D call TRBD1 (6 bases). Germline CDR1 reads SGHTA; CDR2 reads FQGTGA. V lost 4 bases, J lost 4 bases, and 9 bases lay in between. The CDR3 covers 13 residues. Complete variable domain (other parts from reference TRBV7-3 and TRBJ2-3): GAGVSQTPSNKVTEKGKYVELRCDPISGHTALYWYRQSLGQGPEFLIYFQGTGAADDSGLPNDRFFAVRPEGSVSTLKIQRTERGDSAVYLCASSYKGADTQYFGPGTRLTVL.

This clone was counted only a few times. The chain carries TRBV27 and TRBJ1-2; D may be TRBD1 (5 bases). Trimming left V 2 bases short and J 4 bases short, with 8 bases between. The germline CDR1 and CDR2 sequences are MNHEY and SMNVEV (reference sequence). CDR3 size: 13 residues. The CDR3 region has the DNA TGTGCCAGCAGTTTAAGACAGTCCTATGGCTACACCTTC. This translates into CASSLRQSYGYTF.

The CDR3 sequence is CASSQDWGAGEKLFF. For the CDR3, the DNA is TGTGCCAGCAGCCAAGATTGGGGGGCCGGCGAAAAACTGTTTTTT. The gene calls are TRBV14 and TRBJ1-4, with D maybe TRBD1 (6 bases). Trimming pared 0 bases from V and 8 bases from J, leaving 13 bases between. The CDR3 runs to 15 residues. In germline, CDR1 is SGHDN, CDR2 FVKESK.

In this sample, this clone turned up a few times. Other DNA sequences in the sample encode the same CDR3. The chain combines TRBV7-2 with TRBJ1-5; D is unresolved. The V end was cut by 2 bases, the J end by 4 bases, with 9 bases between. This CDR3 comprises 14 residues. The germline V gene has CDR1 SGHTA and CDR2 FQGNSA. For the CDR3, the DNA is TGTGCCAGCAGCTTAAAGGGTGGGAATCAGCCCCAGCATTTT. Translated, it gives CASSLKGGNQPQHF.

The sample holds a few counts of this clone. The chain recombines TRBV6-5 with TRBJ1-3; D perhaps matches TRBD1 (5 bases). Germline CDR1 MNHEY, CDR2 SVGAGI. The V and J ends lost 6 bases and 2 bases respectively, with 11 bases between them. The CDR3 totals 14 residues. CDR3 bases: TGTGCCAGCAGCCCCGACAGTACTGGAAACACCATATATTTT. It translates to CASSPDSTGNTIYF.

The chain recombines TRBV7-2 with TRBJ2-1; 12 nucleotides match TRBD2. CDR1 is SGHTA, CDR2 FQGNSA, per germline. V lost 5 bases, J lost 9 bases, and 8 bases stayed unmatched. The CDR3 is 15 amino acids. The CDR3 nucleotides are TGTGCCAGCAGCCCCCCGACTAGCGGGAGAGTTGAGCAGTTCTTC. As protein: CASSPPTSGRVEQFF.

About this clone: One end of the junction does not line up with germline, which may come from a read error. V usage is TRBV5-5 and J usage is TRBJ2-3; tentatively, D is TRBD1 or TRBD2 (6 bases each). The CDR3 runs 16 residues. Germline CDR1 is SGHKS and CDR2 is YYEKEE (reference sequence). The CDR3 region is CASSQADRRGADTQYF. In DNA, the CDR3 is TGCGCCAGCAGCCAGGCCGACAGGCGGGGCGCAGATACGCAGTATTTT.

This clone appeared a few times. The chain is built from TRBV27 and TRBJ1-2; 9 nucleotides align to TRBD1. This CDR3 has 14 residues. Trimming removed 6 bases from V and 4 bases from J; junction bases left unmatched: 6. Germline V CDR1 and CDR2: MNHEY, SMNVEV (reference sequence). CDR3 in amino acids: CASRLDRGGYGYTF. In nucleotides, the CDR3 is TGTGCCAGCAGGCTGGACAGGGGAGGCTATGGCTACACCTTC.

CDR3 in DNA: TGCGCCAGCAGCGTGGGACGGACAATTCTGTACAATGAGCAGTTCTTC. Protein product: CASSVGRTILYNEQFF. The chain has TRBV5-1 and TRBJ2-1; D possibly uses TRBD1 or TRBD2 (5 bases each). CDR1 and CDR2 (germline): SGHRS, YFSETQ. The CDR3 loop spans 16 amino acids. Between the trimmed V and J ends, which lost 4 bases and 4 bases, there was a span of 18 bases.

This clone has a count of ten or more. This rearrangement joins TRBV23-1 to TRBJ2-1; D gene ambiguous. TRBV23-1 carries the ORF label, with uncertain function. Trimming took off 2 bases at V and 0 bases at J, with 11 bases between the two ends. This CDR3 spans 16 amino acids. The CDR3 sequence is CASSQNHRSSYNEQFF. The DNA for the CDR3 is TGCGCCAGCAGTCAAAATCATCGGAGCTCCTACAATGAGCAGTTCTTC.